These 7 T cell receptor beta chains were sequenced from one sample in a study of blood T cell repertoires in COVID-19. Here immunoSEQ multiplex PCR was the method, and the copy in TCRdb shows in-frame clones only, minus some. The repertoire consists of 90,000 to 120,000 clones, with roughly 89% occurring once and the leading ten covering 5.1%. Material for sequencing was peripheral blood. These receptors came from a human donor in a cohort sampled during active COVID-19.

This clone was counted once. V and J are TRBV5-4 and TRBJ2-1, with 7 positions matching TRBD2. J was trimmed by 4 bases and V by 6 bases; bases with no gene match: 10. The germline V gene has CDR1 SGHNT and CDR2 YYREEE (reference sequence). The CDR3 is 15 amino acids. The CDR3 reads CASTIPSGDYNEQFF. CDR3 in DNA: TGTGCCAGCACCATCCCCAGCGGGGATTACAATGAGCAGTTCTTC.

This clone was detected once. The V gene is TRBV5-1, the J gene TRBJ2-1; 8 bases line up with TRBD1. CDR3 length equals 15 residues. Germline trimming cut 0 bases from V and 6 bases from J; bases unmatched to any gene: 5. The germline V gene has CDR1 SGHRS and CDR2 YFSETQ. DNA for the CDR3: TGCGCCAGCAGCTTGGGTGGACAGGGCCTCAATGAGCAGTTCTTC. It translates to CASSLGGQGLNEQFF.

This chain joins TRBV19 and TRBJ1-1; 7 bases agree with TRBD1. The V segment lost 4 bases and the J segment 1 base; nucleotides outside the gene matches: 3. This CDR3 region has 14 residues. The germline gives CDR1 LNHDA, CDR2 SQIVND (reference sequence). The CDR3 here is CASSRTGTNTEAFF. CDR3 DNA: TGTGCCAGTAGTAGGACAGGTACGAACACTGAAGCTTTCTTT.

The chain links TRBV27 to TRBJ2-1, with 14 bases that match TRBD2. The CDR3 totals 17 residues. Germline values: CDR1 MNHEY, CDR2 SMNVEV (reference sequence). The junction had 10 bases not matched to a gene; V was cut back by 5 bases and J by 7 bases. The CDR3 region is CASSPHGLAGGWNEQFF. CDR3 nucleotides: TGTGCCAGCAGTCCCCATGGACTAGCGGGAGGTTGGAATGAGCAGTTCTTC.

The chain combines TRBV3-1 (or the pseudogene TRBV3-2) with TRBJ2-2, with D perhaps matching TRBD2 (5 bases). This CDR3 is 16 amino acids long. Trimming took 1 base from V and 5 from J, leaving 14 bases between them. Germline CDR1 and CDR2: LGHDT and YNNKEL (reference sequence). CDR3 residues: CASSQAVVPGTGELFF. CDR3 coding DNA: TGTGCCAGCAGCCAAGCGGTAGTCCCGGGGACCGGGGAGCTGTTTTTT.

The genes are TRBV29-1 and TRBJ2-2, with 8 nucleotides matching TRBD1. The CDR3 has 19 residues. Germline loops: CDR1 SQVTM, CDR2 ANQGSEA. The ends lost 0 bases at V and 3 bases at J; junction bases unmatched: 15. In DNA, the CDR3 is TGCAGCGTTGAAGATGGGGACAGGAAAGGTCCTGACGACACCGGGGAGCTGTTTTTT. Its translation: CSVEDGDRKGPDDTGELFF.

This chain uses TRBV9 with TRBJ1-6; D gene unclear. This CDR3 is 15 amino acids long. V was trimmed by 1 base and J by 0 bases, leaving 5 bases between them. Per the germline V gene, CDR1 is SGDLS and CDR2 is YYNGEE. DNA of the CDR3: TGTGCCAGCAGCGTAACAGACTCCTATAATTCACCCCTCCACTTT. It specifies CASSVTDSYNSPLHF.